This T cell receptor beta chain was recorded in a study of cytotoxic CD8 clonotypes in ibrutinib-treated CLL. By its share, this clone is medium-sized. J was trimmed by 10 bases and V by 4 bases; bases with no gene match: 6. The CDR3 loop spans 14 amino acids. CDR1 SGDLS and CDR2 YYNGEE come from the germline V gene. The table came from immunoSEQ multiplex PCR; TCRdb's copy has only in-frame clones and leaves some out. The sample comprises tens of thousands of clones, under 70% of which are singletons, and approximately 6% rests with the top ten. The origin of this receptor is a human donor with chronic lymphocytic leukemia. This chain uses TRBV9 with TRBJ2-1; 12 nucleotides match TRBD2. Specimen: PBMCs, collected after 12 months of ibrutinib treatment. Here the CDR3 reads CASSSQLAGGEQFF. CDR3 bases: TGTGCCAGCAGCTCCCAACTAGCGGGGGGCGAGCAGTTCTTC.